Following are 17 T cell receptor beta chains from one sample sequenced in a study of graft-versus-host responses after intestinal transplantation. These receptors lack a known antigen. Assay used: immunoSEQ multiplex PCR; TCRdb lists only in-frame clones, some missing. The table shows about 90,000 clones, with just under 95% occurring only once. This sample comprised unstimulated CD4+ T cells sorted from spleen or lymph node cells, obtained before intestinal transplant. All receptors come from a human donor who received an intestinal transplant.

CDR3 amino acids: CASSYPRTSGTPDTQYF. The CDR3 DNA reads TGTGCCAGCAGTTATCCCCGGACTAGCGGGACTCCAGATACGCAGTATTTT. V usage is TRBV27 and J usage is TRBJ2-3; 12 bases are a match to TRBD2. CDR3 length: 17 residues. Trimming cost V 4 bases and J 4 bases; bases outside gene matches: 9. Germline V gene lookup returns CDR1 MNHEY and CDR2 SMNVEV (reference sequence).

This chain links TRBV9 with TRBJ1-3, with D hard to call. The CDR3 runs to 15 residues. With 1 base removed from V and 0 bases from J, the gap between germline ends came to 8 bases. The V gene's germline CDR1 is SGDLS and CDR2 YYNGEE. CDR3 nucleotide sequence: TGTGCCAGCAGCGTAACCGCTGACTCTGGAAACACCATATATTTT. Translating it yields CASSVTADSGNTIYF. Full variable domain (remainder filled in from reference TRBV9 and TRBJ1-3): DSGVTQTPKHLITATGQRVTLRCSPRSGDLSVYWYQQSLDQGLQFLIQYYNGEERAKGNILERFSAQQFPDLHSELNLSSLELGDSALYFCASSVTADSGNTIYFGEGSWLTVV.

The chain has TRBV7-2 and TRBJ2-3; D is ambiguous. This CDR3 is 13 amino acids long. Per germline, CDR1 SGHTA and CDR2 FQGNSA. V dropped 5 bases and J dropped 0 bases, with 6 bases sitting between them. CDR3 nucleotide sequence: TGTGCCAGCAGCGGCTGGAGCACAGATACGCAGTATTTT. Translating it yields CASSGWSTDTQYF.

The chain recombines TRBV28 with TRBJ2-5; no clear D gene. CDR3 length: 14 amino acids. The germline CDR1 and CDR2 sequences are MDHEN and SYDVKM. The germline V and J ends were trimmed by 4 bases and 7 bases, with 16 bases remaining between them. The CDR3 here is CASSYQSSQTTQYF. CDR3 bases: TGTGCCAGCAGTTACCAGAGTTCCCAAACGACCCAGTACTTC.

The chain employs TRBV7-3 and TRBJ1-2, with D possibly TRBD1 on 6 matching bases. Germline V gives CDR1 SGHTA, CDR2 FQGTGA. The CDR3 has 16 residues. V was pared by 0 bases and J by 8 bases, with 19 bases between. DNA of the CDR3: TGTGCCAGCAGCTTAACACCAACAGGGACCAGTCAGGGCTACACCTTC. Amino acid sequence: CASSLTPTGTSQGYTF.

The table lists this clone with a count of one. The chain combines TRBV2 with TRBJ2-3; TRBD2 matches 7 bases. Germline assignment: CDR1 SNHLY and CDR2 FYNNEI. This CDR3 comprises 15 residues. Losses at the gene ends were 5 bases for V and 2 bases for J; bases not matched to a gene: 7. The CDR3 reads CASSPKRDYTDTQYF. The CDR3 DNA follows: TGTGCCAGCAGTCCTAAGCGGGACTACACAGATACGCAGTATTTT.

The rearrangement joins TRBV2 to TRBJ1-1; D possibly corresponds to TRBD1 (5 bases). In germline, CDR1 is SNHLY, CDR2 FYNNEI. The ends were cut back, 7 bases at V and 1 base at J, with 10 bases in the middle. The CDR3 runs 13 residues. CDR3 protein: CASKGTGNTEAFF. In nucleotides, the CDR3 is TGTGCCAGCAAGGGGACGGGGAACACTGAAGCTTTCTTT.

V usage is TRBV27 and J usage is TRBJ2-1, with 7 positions matching TRBD1. Trimming at V came to 6 bases and at J to 8 bases, leaving 7 bases not matched to a gene. This CDR3 contains 13 residues. Germline CDR1 and CDR2: MNHEY and SMNVEV (reference sequence). CDR3 protein: CASRSSRGYEQFF. CDR3 nucleotide sequence: TGTGCCAGCAGAAGCTCCAGGGGGTATGAGCAGTTCTTC.

The gene calls are TRBV15 and TRBJ1-1; no clear D. Per the germline V gene, CDR1 is LNHNV and CDR2 is YYDKDF (reference sequence). The V gene lost 6 bases and the J gene lost 6 bases, with 8 bases spanning the gap. The CDR3 contains 11 residues. In nucleotides, the CDR3 is TGTGCCACCAGTTTCGGACCTGAAGCTTTCTTT. This translates into CATSFGPEAFF. The full variable domain, with the rest looked up from reference TRBV15 and TRBJ1-1, is DAMVIQNPRYQVTQFGKPVTLSCSQTLNHNVMYWYQQKSSQAPKLLFHYYDKDFNNEADTPDNFQSRRPNTSFCFLDIRSPGLGDTAMYLCATSFGPEAFFGQGTRLTVV.

The chain couples TRBV18 to TRBJ2-6, with 8 bases matching TRBD1. The ends lost 1 base at V and 0 bases at J; junction bases unmatched: 2. From germline, CDR1 is KGHSH and CDR2 LQKENI. The CDR3 sequence is 17 residues long. CDR3 bases: TGTGCCAGCTCACCACGAACAGGGGGCTCTGGGGCCAACGTCCTGACTTTC. It yields the protein CASSPRTGGSGANVLTF.

The rearrangement uses TRBV25-1 and TRBJ2-1, with D possibly TRBD2 on 6 matching bases. Germline V gene sequence: CDR1 MGHDK, CDR2 SYGVNS. The CDR3 extends over 13 amino acids. The ends were cut back, 2 bases at V and 6 bases at J, with 8 bases in the middle. The CDR3 DNA reads as TGTGCCAGCAGTGAACGGGACTTCAATGAGCAGTTCTTC. This encodes CASSERDFNEQFF.

This chain uses TRBV5-8 with TRBJ2-7; D is ambiguous. V lost 2 bases, J lost 3 bases, and 6 bases lay in between. Germline V lookup: CDR1 SGHTS, CDR2 YDEGEE. The CDR3 is 12 amino acids. The CDR3 coding sequence is TGTGCCAGCAGCTTAGAGCGCTACGAGCAGTACTTC. It is translated as CASSLERYEQYF.

The rearrangement uses TRBV11-2 and TRBJ1-1, with D hard to call. This CDR3 region has 13 residues. V was shortened by 4 bases and J by 2 bases, with 8 bases between the two germline ends. Per the germline V gene, CDR1 is SGHAT and CDR2 is FQNNGV. CDR3 DNA: TGTGCCAGCAGCTCGAGGGTAAACACTGAAGCTTTCTTT. This encodes CASSSRVNTEAFF. The full variable domain, in which reference TRBV11-2 and TRBJ1-1 provide the parts outside the CDR3, is EAGVAQSPRYKIIEKRQSVAFWCNPISGHATLYWYQQILGQGPKLLIQFQNNGVVDDSQLPKDRFSAERLKGVDSTLKIQPAKLEDSAVYLCASSSRVNTEAFFGQGTRLTVV.

V gene TRBV6-6 combines with J gene TRBJ1-1, with 8 nucleotides matching TRBD1. After removal of 2 bases from V and 0 bases from J, the junction contained 5 bases not matched to a gene. CDR1 is MNHNY and CDR2 is SVGAGI in the germline V gene (reference sequence). The CDR3 has 16 amino acids. The CDR3 nucleotides are TGTGCCAGCAGTTACCCGAGGACAGGGATGAACACTGAAGCTTTCTTT. This encodes CASSYPRTGMNTEAFF.

V and J are TRBV6-5 and TRBJ2-7, with 8 bases lining up with TRBD2. CDR3 length equals 16 residues. Germline CDR1 is MNHEY and CDR2 is SVGAGI. After removal of 1 base from V and 3 bases from J, the junction contained 8 bases not matched to a gene. CDR3 DNA sequence: TGTGCCAGCAGTTACTTCCCCCCGGGAGGGGACTACGAGCAGTACTTC. As protein: CASSYFPPGGDYEQYF.

The chain is built from TRBV19 and TRBJ2-4, with D possibly being TRBD2 (6 bases). The germline CDR1 and CDR2 sequences are LNHDA and SQIVND (reference sequence). The CDR3 has 15 residues. Trimming stripped 3 bases from V and 2 bases from J, with 11 bases between. CDR3 sequence (DNA): TGTGCCAGTAGTATCGGGAGAGTTCCCAAAAACATTCAGTACTTC. It translates to CASSIGRVPKNIQYF.

Comments on this clone: Distinct nucleotide sequences in the sample also encode this CDR3. The gene calls are TRBV5-1 and TRBJ2-5, with D tentatively TRBD2 (7 bases). The V gene's germline CDR1 is SGHRS and CDR2 YFSETQ. This CDR3 is 14 amino acids long. Trimming removed 2 bases from V and 5 bases from J, with 13 bases in between. The CDR3 bases are TGCGCCAGCAGCTTAGGGGGAGGGGAGGAGACCCAGTACTTC. It codes for CASSLGGGEETQYF.